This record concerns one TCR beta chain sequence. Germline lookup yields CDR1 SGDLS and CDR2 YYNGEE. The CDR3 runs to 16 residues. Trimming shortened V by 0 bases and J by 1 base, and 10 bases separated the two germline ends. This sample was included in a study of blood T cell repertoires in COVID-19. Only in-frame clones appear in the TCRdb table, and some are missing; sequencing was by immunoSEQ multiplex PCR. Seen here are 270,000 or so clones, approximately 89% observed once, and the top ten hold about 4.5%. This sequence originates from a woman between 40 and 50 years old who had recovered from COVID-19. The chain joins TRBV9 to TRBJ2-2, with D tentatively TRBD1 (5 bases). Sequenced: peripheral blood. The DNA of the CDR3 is TGTGCCAGCAGCGTAGGGTTCCAGGGGAACACCGGGGAGCTGTTTTTT. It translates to CASSVGFQGNTGELFF.